Shown below are 22 T cell receptor beta chains from a single sample sequenced in a study of cytotoxic CD8 clonotypes in ibrutinib-treated CLL. Produced via immunoSEQ multiplex PCR; TCRdb's table is partial and in-frame only. The sample lists roughly 200,000 clones; around 70% were seen once. The sample was PBMCs, taken after 24 months of ibrutinib treatment. All receptors come from a human donor with chronic lymphocytic leukemia.

The chain is built from TRBV2 and TRBJ1-5; TRBD1 agrees at 8 bases. In germline, CDR1 is SNHLY, CDR2 FYNNEI. The CDR3 sequence is 16 residues long. Trimming removed 5 bases from V and 3 bases from J; junction bases left unmatched: 9. CDR3 bases: TGTGCCAGCAGTCGCCGACAGGGGACTGACAATCAGCCCCAGCATTTT. This gives the protein CASSRRQGTDNQPQHF.

The gene calls are TRBV4-3 and TRBJ2-7, with D possibly being TRBD1 (5 bases). CDR1 and CDR2 (germline): LGHNA, YSLEER. V lost 4 bases and J 8 bases, leaving 15 bases between the germline ends. This CDR3 region has 13 residues. Written as DNA, the CDR3 is TGCGCCAGCAGCCTCATCGGCAGGGATCAGCAGTACTTC. Translated: CASSLIGRDQQYF.

The chain recombines TRBV6-5 with TRBJ2-2, with D perhaps TRBD1 (6 bases). CDR3 length equals 14 residues. V was pared by 4 bases and J by 3 bases, with 9 bases between. Germline V gene lookup returns CDR1 MNHEY and CDR2 SVGAGI. CDR3 loop: CASSFRGDTGELFF. The DNA of the CDR3 is TGTGCCAGCAGTTTCAGGGGAGACACCGGGGAGCTGTTTTTT.

This chain uses TRBV28 with TRBJ2-7, with D possibly being TRBD2 (6 bases). Trimming took off 7 bases at V and 1 base at J, with 17 bases between the two ends. This CDR3 is built from 15 residues. Per germline, CDR1 MDHEN and CDR2 SYDVKM. In DNA form, the CDR3 reads TGTGCCAGCAAACGCGGCGGGGCAGCATCCTACGAGCAGTACTTC. Translating gives CASKRGGAASYEQYF.

The rearrangement uses TRBV6-5 and TRBJ1-1; 8 bases are shared with TRBD1. CDR1 is MNHEY and CDR2 is SVGAGI in the germline V gene. This CDR3 comprises 14 residues. Unmatched junction bases numbered 8, after V lost 6 bases and J lost 5 bases. The CDR3 sequence: CASRPTGGGTEAFF. The CDR3, as DNA: TGTGCCAGCAGGCCCACAGGGGGTGGGACTGAAGCTTTCTTT.

The chain has TRBV9 and TRBJ2-7; TRBD2 might be the D (6 bases). The CDR3 sequence is 14 residues long. Trimming left V 3 bases short and J 2 bases short, with 12 bases between. The germline gives CDR1 SGDLS, CDR2 YYNGEE. The CDR3 sequence: CASSATGTPYEQYF. In nucleotides, the CDR3 is TGTGCCAGCAGCGCAACCGGGACTCCCTACGAGCAGTACTTC.

This clone appeared a few times. V and J are TRBV7-2 and TRBJ1-4; 7 nucleotides match TRBD1. CDR3 size: 16 residues. CDR1 and CDR2 (germline): SGHTA, FQGNSA. V lost 3 bases and J lost 0; bases outside the gene matches: 4. CDR3 nucleotides: TGTGCCAGCAGCTTGGGACAGACCGCAACTAATGAAAAACTGTTTTTT. The encoded protein is CASSLGQTATNEKLFF. Complete variable domain (other parts from reference TRBV7-2 and TRBJ1-4): GAGVSQSPSNKVTEKGKDVELRCDPISGHTALYWYRQSLGQGLEFLIYFQGNSAPDKSGLPSDRFSAERTGGSVSTLTIQRTQQEDSAVYLCASSLGQTATNEKLFFGSGTQLSVL.

The chain carries TRBV18 and TRBJ2-7; D is possibly TRBD1 (6 bases). Germline V gene sequence: CDR1 KGHSH, CDR2 LQKENI. The CDR3 has 14 amino acids. Trimming removed 2 bases at V and 2 bases at J, with 10 bases between. The CDR3: CASSPSGTTYEQYF. As DNA, the CDR3 is TGTGCCAGCTCACCATCCGGGACAACCTACGAGCAGTACTTC.

The chain has TRBV15 and TRBJ2-7, with 11 bases fitting TRBD2. This CDR3 contains 15 residues. CDR1 and CDR2 from the germline V gene are LNHNV and YYDKDF (reference sequence). J gave up 2 bases and V 8 bases, and 8 bases lay outside the gene matches. The CDR3 sequence is CATGKASGGTYEQYF. CDR3 in DNA: TGTGCCACCGGAAAAGCTAGCGGGGGGACCTACGAGCAGTACTTC.

There are a few counts of this clone. The chain carries TRBV2 and TRBJ2-3; TRBD2 agrees at 7 bases. This CDR3 is 16 amino acids long. The junction had 18 bases not matched to a gene; V was cut back by 9 bases and J by 6 bases. Germline V gives CDR1 SNHLY, CDR2 FYNNEI. The CDR3 here is CARTQGLSGAADTQYF. CDR3 in DNA: TGTGCCAGAACCCAAGGACTAAGCGGGGCTGCCGATACGCAGTATTTT.

The DNA of the CDR3 is TGTGCCAGCTCCCCAGGCGGCGGGGCCTCCTACAATGAGCAGTTCTTC. Translation gives CASSPGGGASYNEQFF. The chain has TRBV18 and TRBJ2-1, with D possibly being TRBD2 (6 bases). Germline assignment: CDR1 KGHSH and CDR2 LQKENI. This CDR3 is 16 amino acids long. Between the trimmed V and J ends, which lost 6 bases and 0 bases, there was a span of 15 bases.

This chain links TRBV5-1 with TRBJ1-1; D perhaps matches TRBD1 (5 bases). With 2 bases removed from V and 0 bases from J, the gap between germline ends came to 8 bases. The CDR3 is 14 residues long. In germline, CDR1 is SGHRS, CDR2 YFSETQ. CDR3 in DNA: TGCGCCAGCAGCTTTGGGGGGATGAACACTGAAGCTTTCTTT. Amino acids: CASSFGGMNTEAFF.

The chain is built from TRBV15 and TRBJ1-1; no firm D call. The CDR3 loop spans 17 amino acids. From germline, CDR1 is LNHNV and CDR2 YYDKDF (reference sequence). Trimming shortened V by 1 base and J by 2 bases, and 17 bases separated the two germline ends. CDR3 nucleotide sequence: TGTGCCACCAGCAGAGGTCTTTACGGCAGATCAAACACTGAAGCTTTCTTT. This encodes CATSRGLYGRSNTEAFF.

The V gene is TRBV7-9, the J gene TRBJ2-7, with D maybe TRBD2 (5 bases). The V and J ends lost 0 bases and 7 bases respectively, with 10 bases between them. The CDR3 length is 13 residues. The germline gives CDR1 SEHNR, CDR2 FQNEAQ (reference sequence). For the CDR3, the DNA is TGTGCCAGCAGCTTAGCGATTTCGGGGGAGCAGTACTTC. It is translated as CASSLAISGEQYF.

The chain uses TRBV10-3 and TRBJ1-1; no firm D call. V was trimmed by 2 bases and J by 1 base, leaving 8 bases between them. Germline lookup yields CDR1 ENHRY and CDR2 SYGVKD. The CDR3 covers 14 residues. The CDR3 loop is CAISEGPRNTEAFF. CDR3 sequence (DNA): TGTGCCATCAGTGAGGGTCCGCGGAACACTGAAGCTTTCTTT.

Remarks on this clone: Other DNA sequences within the sample encode an identical CDR3. The rearrangement links TRBV5-6 to TRBJ2-7, with unresolved D. CDR3 size: 12 residues. V was trimmed by 1 base and J by 4 bases, leaving 6 bases between them. CDR1 is SGHDT and CDR2 is YYEEEE in the germline V gene. The CDR3 nucleotides read TGTGCCAGCAGCTTGTTAGCTTACGAGCAGTACTTC. Its protein is CASSLLAYEQYF.

The V and J genes are TRBV19 and TRBJ2-5; D unclear. Trimming took off 4 bases at V and 4 bases at J, with 10 bases between the two ends. The CDR3 runs 13 residues. Germline lookup yields CDR1 LNHDA and CDR2 SQIVND (reference sequence). The CDR3 sequence: CASSSVVRETQYF. The CDR3 DNA reads as TGTGCCAGTAGTAGTGTAGTTCGAGAGACCCAGTACTTC.

This clone has a handful of counts. This chain uses TRBV2 with TRBJ2-2; D is uncertain. V was trimmed by 3 bases and J by 2 bases, leaving 4 bases between them. Germline assignment: CDR1 SNHLY and CDR2 FYNNEI. The CDR3 totals 13 residues. The CDR3 protein is CASSDPNTGELFF. CDR3 coding DNA: TGTGCCAGCAGTGACCCCAACACCGGGGAGCTGTTTTTT.

The chain uses TRBV15 and TRBJ2-2; D is uncertain. Looked up from germline, CDR1 is LNHNV and CDR2 is YYDKDF (reference sequence). V was clipped by 0 bases and J by 6 bases, with 11 bases between them. CDR3 length: 15 residues. The CDR3 coding sequence is TGTGCCACCAGCAGAGATAGAGTCACGGCCGGGGAGCTGTTTTTT. Encoded protein: CATSRDRVTAGELFF.

The chain links TRBV7-3 to TRBJ1-3; tentatively, D is TRBD1 (6 bases). The CDR3 spans 15 residues. CDR1 and CDR2 from the germline V gene are SGHTA and FQGTGA. V was clipped by 4 bases and J by 2 bases, with 12 bases between them. The CDR3 is CASSSRAGAGNTIYF. Written as DNA, the CDR3 is TGTGCCAGCAGCTCAAGGGCAGGGGCTGGAAACACCATATATTTT.

This chain connects TRBV5-1 to TRBJ2-7, with unresolved D. The ends were cut back, 0 bases at V and 6 bases at J, with 16 bases in the middle. CDR1 SGHRS and CDR2 YFSETQ come from the germline V gene. The CDR3 consists of 15 residues. This chain's CDR3 is CASSLDTSWFIEQYF. CDR3 sequence (DNA): TGCGCCAGCAGCTTGGATACAAGTTGGTTCATCGAGCAGTACTTC.

This clone was recorded a few times. V is TRBV6-6 and J is TRBJ1-5; 7 bases are shared with TRBD1. From germline, CDR1 is MNHNY and CDR2 SVGAGI (reference sequence). The J segment lost 4 bases and the V segment lost 5 bases, leaving 5 bases of the junction unmatched. The length of the CDR3 is 14 residues. CDR3 loop: CASSNDRVNQPQHF. The CDR3 DNA sequence: TGTGCCAGCAGTAACGACAGGGTGAATCAGCCCCAGCATTTT.